The rows below give T cell receptor beta chains drawn from one sample of a study of T cell repertoires in cytomegalovirus infection. These receptors have no known antigen. A single record per CDR3 protein comes from TCRdb applying MiXCR to the reads. The repertoire has a few hundred thousand distinct CDR3 sequences, 20% to 25% of them found once; the top ten carry 10% to 15%. The starting material was cultured PBMCs, obtained from culture after CMV antigen stimulation. All receptors derive from a human donor in good health (CMV status not recorded). Some clones in this sample may be carry-over from other donors' samples. The CDR3 runs from the conserved cysteine through the conserved F or W. Each record gives: V gene, D gene, clone size, J gene, CDR3 DNA, CDR3 protein. A D gene is named only where the DNA matches it firmly. Part of the rows lack a size; the others show once, few, many or a class for expanded clones.

>TRBV12-3/TRBV12-4|.|.|TRBJ1-6
TGTGCCAGCAGCTCCAACACAGGACAAAATTCACCCCTCCACTTT
CASSSNTGQNSPLHF
>TRBV7-6|TRBD2|many|TRBJ2-3
TGTGCCAGCAGCCCCCAGTTTGGAGCGGGAGGGGTGGATACGCAGTATTTT
CASSPQFGAGGVDTQYF
>TRBV7-6|.|.|TRBJ2-5
TGTGCCAGCAGCAAACAAACCGGGAGCTTCCAAGAGACCCAGTACTTC
CASSKQTGSFQETQYF
>TRBV6-5|.|.|TRBJ1-2
TGTGCCAGCAGCCCTACCTTACAGGGTAGCGGCACCTTC
CASSPTLQGSGTF
>TRBV4-2|TRBD1|many|TRBJ2-7
TGTGCCAGCAGCCAAGAGATGGGGACAGGGGGCTACGAGCAGTACTTC
CASSQEMGTGGYEQYF
>TRBV28|.|.|TRBJ1-2
TGTGCCAGCAGTCCCGGGCAGCAGTATGGCTACACCTTC
CASSPGQQYGYTF
>TRBV7-3|TRBD1|.|TRBJ2-1
TGTACCAGCAGCGGAACGGGACAGTACAATGAGCAGTTCTTC
CTSSGTGQYNEQFF
>TRBV7-2|.|.|TRBJ2-7
TGTGCCAGCAGCTTAGAGAGGAACTACGAGCAGTACTTC
CASSLERNYEQYF
>TRBV28|TRBD1|many|TRBJ1-5
TGTGCCAGCAGTTTGCGGACAGGGATGGATAGCAATCAGCCCCAGCATTTT
CASSLRTGMDSNQPQHF
>TRBV7-8|.|many|TRBJ1-1
TGTGCCAGCAGCTTAGCTCCCCCACCGATGAACACTGAAGCTTTCTTT
CASSLAPPPMNTEAFF
>TRBV10-2|.|.|TRBJ2-1
TGCGCCAGCAGTGACTTGTGGGGACGGGAGTGCCCCTACAATGAGCAGTTCTTC
CASSDLWGRECPYNEQFF
>TRBV9|.|.|TRBJ1-2
TGTGCCAGCAGCGTAGGGCCGGGGTCTGGCTACACCTTC
CASSVGPGSGYTF